What follows are 25 T cell receptor beta chains derived from one specimen sequenced in a study of cytomegalovirus exposure and HLA in healthy donors. Some clones are missing from TCRdb's copy, which holds only in-frame ones; the method was immunoSEQ multiplex PCR. Of around 190,000 clones listed, 75% to 90% are singletons. Sequencing was carried out using PBMCs. The receptors here all came from a man aged 18 to 30 in good health and CMV-seropositive.

The chain couples TRBV4-2 to TRBJ1-1; the match to TRBD1 covers 7 bases. This CDR3 is built from 13 residues. Germline V lookup: CDR1 LGHNA, CDR2 YNFKEQ. The ends lost 4 bases at V and 1 base at J; junction bases unmatched: 0. In nucleotides, the CDR3 is TGTGCCAGCAGCCGGACAGGGAACACTGAAGCTTTCTTT. Its protein product is CASSRTGNTEAFF.

The chain has TRBV29-1 and TRBJ2-1; D perhaps matches TRBD2 (7 bases). Deletions cut 5 bases from V and 10 bases from J, with 18 bases between. The CDR3 is 13 amino acids. Germline assignment: CDR1 SQVTM and CDR2 ANQGSEA. The CDR3 bases are TGCAGCGTTCTAGCGGACGTAGACAGGGAGCAGTTCTTC. This codes for CSVLADVDREQFF.

The table lists this clone with a few counts. This sequence joins TRBV30 and TRBJ2-2, with a weak D call TRBD2 (6 bases). Germline values: CDR1 GTSNPN, CDR2 SVGIG (reference sequence). Trimming took 2 bases from V and 2 from J, leaving 9 bases between them. The CDR3 runs 14 residues. CDR3 region: CAWSKGTNTGELFF. CDR3 nucleotide sequence: TGTGCCTGGAGTAAGGGGACTAACACCGGGGAGCTGTTTTTT.

This clone was recorded once. V is TRBV11-2 and J is TRBJ2-7, with TRBD1 identical over 9 bases. Trimming removed 8 bases from V and 3 bases from J; junction bases left unmatched: 14. Germline lookup yields CDR1 SGHAT and CDR2 FQNNGV. This CDR3 is built from 16 residues. The DNA of the CDR3 is TGTGCCAGCTTTCCGGGGACGGGACAGGGAGGCTACGAGCAGTACTTC. Translation: CASFPGTGQGGYEQYF. Complete variable domain (other parts from reference TRBV11-2 and TRBJ2-7): EAGVAQSPRYKIIEKRQSVAFWCNPISGHATLYWYQQILGQGPKLLIQFQNNGVVDDSQLPKDRFSAERLKGVDSTLKIQPAKLEDSAVYLCASFPGTGQGGYEQYFGPGTRLTVT.

The sample holds a few counts of this clone. The gene calls are TRBV7-9 and TRBJ1-3; no reliable D call. Germline CDR1 is SEHNR and CDR2 is FQNEAQ (reference sequence). The CDR3 sequence is 12 residues long. The ends were cut back, 5 bases at V and 6 bases at J, with 8 bases in the middle. The CDR3 loop reads CASSVTPNTIYF. CDR3 sequence (DNA): TGTGCCAGCAGCGTAACTCCAAACACCATATATTTT.

This chain joins TRBV28 and TRBJ2-2, with TRBD1 identical over 10 bases. With 7 bases clipped from V and 6 bases from J, the junction kept 11 bases outside the gene matches. CDR1 is MDHEN and CDR2 is SYDVKM in the germline V gene. This CDR3 contains 16 residues. In nucleotides, the CDR3 is TGTGCCAGCATCAATCCGGGACAGGGGAATTCCGGGGAGCTGTTTTTT. It codes for CASINPGQGNSGELFF. Full variable domain (missing parts from reference TRBV28 and TRBJ2-2): DVKVTQSSRYLVKRTGEKVFLECVQDMDHENMFWYRQDPGLGLRLIYFSYDVKMKEKGDIPEGYSVSREKKERFSLILESASTNQTSMYLCASINPGQGNSGELFFGEGSRLTVL.

Here the CDR3 DNA reads TGTGCCAGCAGTGGCGGGGGGGCGCGACAAGAGACCCAGTACTTC. Translation: CASSGGGARQETQYF. The rearrangement uses TRBV9 and TRBJ2-5, with 9 nucleotides matching TRBD2. Germline V gene sequence: CDR1 SGDLS, CDR2 YYNGEE. The V and J ends lost 5 bases and 2 bases, in that order; junction bases with no gene match: 7. The CDR3 sequence is 15 residues long.

This chain uses TRBV27 with TRBJ2-3; the match to TRBD2 covers 9 bases. After removal of 3 bases from V and 10 bases from J, the junction contained 5 bases not matched to a gene. CDR1 and CDR2 from the germline V gene are MNHEY and SMNVEV (reference sequence). This CDR3 region has 13 residues. The DNA of the CDR3 is TGTGCCAGCAGTTTCATGCGGGAGGGCCCGCAGTATTTT. This translates into CASSFMREGPQYF.

V gene TRBV5-1 combines with J gene TRBJ2-1; 7 bases agree with TRBD2. The germline gives CDR1 SGHRS, CDR2 YFSETQ. The V gene end was trimmed by 6 bases and the J gene end by 0 bases; junction bases not matched to a gene: 6. This CDR3 has 15 amino acids. CDR3 residues: CASMGEGSSYNEQFF. DNA for the CDR3: TGCGCCAGCATGGGGGAGGGCAGCTCCTACAATGAGCAGTTCTTC.

This clone was observed a handful of times. The chain employs TRBV4-2 and TRBJ2-1; 9 nucleotides agree with TRBD2. The CDR3 loop spans 16 amino acids. V lost 0 bases to trimming and J lost 0 bases; unmatched junction nucleotides: 0. Germline values: CDR1 LGHNA, CDR2 YNFKEQ. The CDR3: CASSQETSGSYNEQFF. The CDR3 coding sequence is TGTGCCAGCAGCCAAGAGACTAGCGGCTCCTACAATGAGCAGTTCTTC.

The V call is TRBV6-5, the J call TRBJ1-2; D perhaps matches TRBD1 (5 bases). This CDR3 is 14 amino acids long. The germline V gene has CDR1 MNHEY and CDR2 SVGAGI. V was shortened by 2 bases and J by 8 bases, with 15 bases between the two germline ends. The CDR3 nucleotides are TGTGCCAGCAGTTACCTTGGAGGGGCAAGCGGCTACACCTTC. It specifies CASSYLGGASGYTF.

The CDR3 spells CSGRERETQYF. CDR3 nucleotides: TGCAGTGGGCGGGAGAGGGAGACCCAGTACTTC. This rearrangement joins TRBV20-1 to TRBJ2-5; 7 bases are shared with TRBD2. CDR3 size: 11 residues. Trimming at V came to 7 bases and at J to 5 bases, leaving 4 bases not matched to a gene. Germline assignment: CDR1 DFQATT and CDR2 SNEGSKA (reference sequence).

The rearrangement uses TRBV11-3 and TRBJ2-3, with D unclear. The length of the CDR3 is 14 residues. Germline V gene lookup returns CDR1 SGHNT and CDR2 YENEEA. Between the trimmed V and J ends, which lost 4 bases and 7 bases, there was a span of 15 bases. The CDR3 nucleotides are TGTGCCAGCAGCTCCGGAGTGGCCCCCAATACGCAGTATTTT. Its translation is CASSSGVAPNTQYF. Full variable domain (outside the CDR3, taken from reference TRBV11-3 and TRBJ2-3): EAGVVQSPRYKIIEKKQPVAFWCNPISGHNTLYWYLQNLGQGPELLIRYENEEAVDDSQLPKDRFSAERLKGVDSTLKIQPAELGDSAVYLCASSSGVAPNTQYFGPGTRLTVL.

This rearrangement joins TRBV6-5 to TRBJ2-7; D not certain. Trimming pared 0 bases from V and 3 bases from J, leaving 6 bases between. CDR3 size: 13 residues. The germline CDR1 and CDR2 sequences are MNHEY and SVGAGI. The CDR3 coding sequence is TGTGCCAGCAGTTACTCGTCCAACTACGAGCAGTACTTC. It translates to CASSYSSNYEQYF.

The sample holds one count of this clone. This chain connects TRBV29-1 to TRBJ2-2, with TRBD2 identical over 7 bases. This CDR3 region has 15 residues. Germline V lookup: CDR1 SQVTM, CDR2 ANQGSEA. With 6 bases clipped from V and 1 base from J, the junction kept 8 bases outside the gene matches. The CDR3 is CSVQRVAGNTGELFF. DNA of the CDR3: TGCAGCGTCCAAAGGGTAGCGGGGAACACCGGGGAGCTGTTTTTT.

The CDR3 DNA follows: TGTGCCAGCAGCCGCGGGACAGGACATTTCTATGGCTACACCTTC. The encoded protein is CASSRGTGHFYGYTF. The chain links TRBV13 to TRBJ1-2, with 8 bases aligning to TRBD1. The germline gives CDR1 PRHDT, CDR2 FYEKMQ (reference sequence). V lost 5 bases, J lost 4 bases, and 9 bases stayed unmatched. The CDR3 has 15 amino acids.

The chain recombines TRBV5-5 with TRBJ1-2; unclear D gene. Trimming stripped 2 bases from V and 4 bases from J, with 9 bases between. There are 13 residues in the CDR3. Germline V lookup: CDR1 SGHKS, CDR2 YYEKEE (reference sequence). CDR3 DNA sequence: TGTGCCAGCAGCTTCTCTTCCCCCTATGGCTACACCTTC. Its translation: CASSFSSPYGYTF.

The chain employs TRBV28 and TRBJ2-4, with D possibly matching TRBD2 (7 bases). Germline V lookup: CDR1 MDHEN, CDR2 SYDVKM. The length of the CDR3 is 15 residues. V was clipped by 3 bases and J by 1 base, with 10 bases between them. For the CDR3, the DNA is TGTGCCAGCAGTTTGCGGGGGCTGGCCAAAAACATTCAGTACTTC. It specifies CASSLRGLAKNIQYF. The entire variable domain, with the rest obtained from reference TRBV28 and TRBJ2-4, is as follows: DVKVTQSSRYLVKRTGEKVFLECVQDMDHENMFWYRQDPGLGLRLIYFSYDVKMKEKGDIPEGYSVSREKKERFSLILESASTNQTSMYLCASSLRGLAKNIQYFGAGTRLSVL.

This chain uses TRBV5-6 with TRBJ2-1, with D perhaps matching TRBD1 (6 bases). Germline CDR1 reads SGHDT; CDR2 reads YYEEEE. The V end lost 4 bases, the J end lost 2 bases, and 19 bases lay between the germline ends. The CDR3 contains 17 residues. As DNA, the CDR3 is TGTGCCAGCAGCCCGGAAACAGGGACCTATACCTACAATGAGCAGTTCTTC. It is translated as CASSPETGTYTYNEQFF.

The chain is built from TRBV5-1 and TRBJ2-5; 7 bases agree with TRBD2. The ends lost 5 bases at V and 2 bases at J; junction bases unmatched: 6. The germline V gene has CDR1 SGHRS and CDR2 YFSETQ. There are 14 residues in the CDR3. CDR3 region: CASRAGPEQETQYF. The CDR3 DNA reads as TGCGCCAGCAGAGCGGGACCGGAGCAAGAGACCCAGTACTTC.

This chain joins TRBV27 and TRBJ2-7; D uncertain. Germline values: CDR1 MNHEY, CDR2 SMNVEV (reference sequence). Trimming cost V 4 bases and J 0 bases, with 13 bases left between them. The CDR3 runs 15 residues. The CDR3 spells CASSWYGRSSYEQYF. The CDR3 nucleotides read TGTGCCAGCAGTTGGTACGGTCGGAGCTCCTACGAGCAGTACTTC.

This chain links TRBV9 with TRBJ1-4, with D possibly being TRBD1 (6 bases). The germline V gene encodes CDR1 SGDLS and CDR2 YYNGEE. Trimming cost V 0 bases and J 8 bases, with 11 bases left between them. The CDR3 has 14 residues. The CDR3 DNA reads as TGTGCCAGCAGCGTAGCCCCTCAGGGGGAAAAACTGTTTTTT. It yields the protein CASSVAPQGEKLFF.

This chain connects TRBV7-3 to TRBJ2-6; no reliable D call. Germline assignment: CDR1 SGHTA and CDR2 FQGTGA. The CDR3 is made up of 16 amino acids. V was pared by 3 bases and J by 2 bases, with 11 bases between. The CDR3 sequence is CASSFSGPPGANVLTF. CDR3 sequence (DNA): TGTGCCAGCAGCTTTAGTGGGCCACCTGGGGCCAACGTCCTGACTTTC.

This chain links TRBV2 with TRBJ2-7; D may be TRBD1 (6 bases). CDR3 length: 15 residues. CDR1 and CDR2 from the germline V gene are SNHLY and FYNNEI. V lost 3 bases and J 1 base, leaving 13 bases between the germline ends. CDR3 coding DNA: TGTGCCAGCAGTGAGAGTGGCAGGGGTTCCTACGAGCAGTACTTC. This gives the protein CASSESGRGSYEQYF.

The V and J genes are TRBV2 and TRBJ2-2; no firm D call. The V gene lost 7 bases and the J gene lost 5 bases, with 11 bases spanning the gap. CDR1 and CDR2 (germline): SNHLY, FYNNEI. This CDR3 contains 13 residues. The chain's CDR3 is CASIERVTGELFF. CDR3 DNA sequence: TGTGCCAGCATCGAACGGGTGACCGGGGAGCTGTTTTTT.